This T cell receptor (beta chain) was retrieved from a study of T cell repertoires in cytomegalovirus infection. Study-level information: Public TCR beta signature analysis indicated the presence of both CMV infection and matching HLA type. Study-wide points: Predominance within the ex vivo response was attributable to HLA-C-restricted CMV-specific TCR beta clonotypes. CMV carriers with the relevant HLA were identified by cumulative public TCR beta family frequency.

One entry per CDR3 protein, called by TCRdb with MiXCR from the reads. The sample includes 55,000 to 85,000 distinct CDR3 sequences, about 4.2% of them seen just once. CDR3 length equals 12 residues. CDR1 is SGHTA, CDR2 FQGNSA, per germline. About this clonotype: Antigen unknown. A much larger clone differs from this one at a single base, so this may be a read error.

The sequence came from a human donor in good health (CMV status not recorded). Some clones in this sample may be carry-over from other donors' samples. The chain combines TRBV7-2 with TRBJ1-4; TRBD1 matches at 7 bases. Source material: PBMCs. The DNA for the CDR3 is TGTGACAGCAGCTTGCAGGGGGTATCACTGTTTTTT. This encodes CDSSLQGVSLFF.